The text below deals with one T cell receptor (beta chain). Its ends do not fully match the called genes, so a read error is possible. Localized lung adenocarcinoma, a non-small cell lung cancer, affected the donors. One entry per CDR3 protein results from TCRdb running MiXCR on the PCR reads. The sample records fewer than 20,000 distinct CDR3 sequences, roughly 51% being singletons. Per germline, CDR1 MNHEY and CDR2 SMNVEV (reference sequence). This CDR3 spans 15 amino acids. The source of the sample is a study of CD4 and CD8 cells across lung adenocarcinoma regions. The receptor comes from a female donor with lung adenocarcinoma. The CD4 and CD8 labels of this study may be unreliable. This chain connects TRBV27 to TRBJ2-3; tentatively, D is TRBD1 or TRBD2 (5 bases each). The material sequenced was CD8+ T cells from the center of a lung tumor. CDR3 protein: CSSQTGLLPTDTQYF. CDR3 in DNA: TGTTCCAGTCAGACGGGGCTGCTACCCACAGACACTCAGTACTTT.